Below, one TCR beta chain is given with its context. Trimming took 1 base from V and 2 from J; bases not matched to a gene: 14. The CDR3 is 20 residues long. This specimen comes from a study of blood T cell repertoires in COVID-19. Study context: COVID-19 samples collected from the United States, Italy and Spain covered acute and convalescent phases.

Assay: immunoSEQ multiplex PCR; the TCRdb copy retains only in-frame clones and omits some. The sample comprises some 160,000 clones, 83% of which are singletons, and roughly 1.9% rests with the top ten. Source material: peripheral blood. The chain has TRBV23-1 and TRBJ1-2; 12 bases are shared with TRBD1. Being an ORF, TRBV23-1 has a function that is uncertain. The TCR was taken from a woman aged 80 or over with acute or convalescent COVID-19. The CDR3 spells CASSQLRRGQGAVENYGYTF. For the CDR3, the DNA is TGCGCCAGCAGTCAATTAAGAAGGGGACAGGGGGCAGTAGAGAACTATGGCTACACCTTC.